This T cell receptor (beta chain) was recorded in a study of T-cell reconstitution after alpha-beta-depleted transplantation in children. Findings and caveats of the study: Reportedly, roughly two months post-transplant, alpha-beta T cells arose from several hundred expanded graft clones. Some patients showed high day-60 TCRbeta diversity, which derived from surviving recipient T cells and thymic progenitors. From newly produced T cells came most of the T-cell counts and diversity one year after transplant.

Preparation of the TCRbeta library involved a method that used unique molecular identifiers. TCRdb reanalysed the PCR reads using MiXCR and keeps one entry per CDR3 protein. The table shows around 490,000 distinct CDR3 sequences, with roughly 11% occurring only once. This clonotype was seen only a few times. What it binds is unknown. Deletions cut 6 bases from V and 4 bases from J, with 5 bases between. The CDR3 extends over 10 amino acids. The germline V gene has CDR1 SQVTM and CDR2 ANQGSEA. This receptor was taken from a female patient aged 2 to 10 who had a stem cell transplant for aplastic anemia, so the T cells may come from the graft donor. The chain carries TRBV29-1 and TRBJ2-3; no clear D gene. Sample: PBMCs, mostly from graft donor cells, taken 180 days after TCRalphabeta/CD19-depleted stem cell transplant. The DNA of the CDR3 is TGCAGCGTCGGGTCAGATACGCAGTATTTT. Protein product: CSVGSDTQYF.